These 14 T cell receptor beta chains share one sample of origin, sequenced in a study of radiotherapy plus CTLA-4 blockade in lung cancer. Measured with immunoSEQ multiplex PCR; TCRdb has only the in-frame clones, and not every one. The repertoire holds some 34,000 clones, with roughly 72% as singletons. This specimen was peripheral blood, taken from a patient treated with radiotherapy plus ipilimumab. The receptors derive from a human donor with non-small cell lung cancer who had stable disease on radiotherapy plus ipilimumab.

The chain couples TRBV4-1 to TRBJ2-5; D possibly corresponds to TRBD1 (9 bases). The DNA end favors TRBJ2-7, so the J call may be wrong. The germline V gene encodes CDR1 MGHRA and CDR2 YSYEKL. This CDR3 contains 19 residues. The CDR3 DNA is TGCGCCAGCAGCCGCCGATCGACAGGGGGAGCGGGGGATAACTACGAGCAGTACTTC. Its translation: CASSRRSTGGAGDNYEQYF.

This chain links TRBV6-6 with TRBJ2-7; weak D call: TRBD2 (6 bases). Germline lookup yields CDR1 MNHNY and CDR2 SVGAGI (reference sequence). Trimming cost V 8 bases and J 2 bases, with 13 bases left between them. This CDR3 comprises 13 residues. Here the CDR3 reads CASFKTGAYEQYF. DNA of the CDR3: TGTGCCAGCTTTAAAACGGGGGCCTACGAGCAGTACTTC.

This chain connects TRBV6-6 to TRBJ1-2; a possible D gene is TRBD1 (5 bases). This CDR3 region has 15 residues. Germline CDR1 MNHNY, CDR2 SVGAGI (reference sequence). V was shortened by 2 bases and J by 5 bases, with 15 bases between the two germline ends. CDR3 amino acids: CASSYRGLDSYGYTF. DNA for the CDR3: TGTGCCAGCAGTTACAGGGGCTTAGATTCGTATGGCTACACCTTC.

This chain joins TRBV7-2 and TRBJ1-2; maybe TRBD1 (5 bases). The V gene's germline CDR1 is SGHTA and CDR2 FQGNSA. The CDR3 runs to 15 residues. V gave up 5 bases and J gave up 4 bases, with 17 bases separating them. CDR3 protein: CASSRRGVASYGYTF. CDR3 DNA sequence: TGTGCCAGCAGCCGCCGGGGGGTTGCGAGCTATGGCTACACCTTC.

This clone was recorded a few times. The rearrangement joins TRBV10-3 to TRBJ1-3; maybe TRBD1 (5 bases). Germline assignment: CDR1 ENHRY and CDR2 SYGVKD. Trimming cost V 6 bases and J 0 bases, with 12 bases left between them. CDR3 size: 15 residues. CDR3 coding DNA: TGTGCCATCAGAGACGACAGTGTCTCTGGAAACACCATATATTTT. It yields the protein CAIRDDSVSGNTIYF.

The J gene is TRBJ2-2, the V gene TRBV7-2; TRBD2 is a possible D gene (6 bases). This CDR3 is built from 13 residues. Germline V gene sequence: CDR1 SGHTA, CDR2 FQGNSA. The V end lost 4 bases, the J end lost 7 bases, and 10 bases lay between the germline ends. The CDR3 DNA reads as TGTGCCAGCAGCTGGGGAGGTCACGGGGAGCTGTTTTTT. Translation: CASSWGGHGELFF.

The V call is TRBV18, the J call TRBJ2-2, with 8 bases aligning to TRBD1. Germline values: CDR1 KGHSH, CDR2 LQKENI. V was clipped by 2 bases and J by 2 bases; unmatched bases: 7. The CDR3 extends over 17 amino acids. CDR3 protein: CASSPWIGTGNTGELFF. The CDR3 coding sequence is TGTGCCAGCTCACCATGGATCGGGACAGGCAACACCGGGGAGCTGTTTTTT.

This sequence joins TRBV19 and TRBJ2-7; tentatively, D is TRBD2 (6 bases). Germline V gene sequence: CDR1 LNHDA, CDR2 SQIVND (reference sequence). This CDR3 is 14 amino acids long. Deletions cut 7 bases from V and 0 bases from J, with 13 bases between. For the CDR3, the DNA is TGTGCCAGTAAGGAAACGGGGGTCTCCTACGAGCAGTACTTC. Amino acid sequence: CASKETGVSYEQYF.

The chain is built from TRBV10-3 and TRBJ2-5; D is perhaps TRBD1 (9 bases). CDR3 length: 15 residues. Germline lookup yields CDR1 ENHRY and CDR2 SYGVKD. Trimming left V 11 bases short and J 5 bases short, with 24 bases between. As DNA, the CDR3 is TGTGCCTCCCGGGGGGGACAGGGCCTTTCGGAGACCCAGTACTTC. It encodes CASRGGQGLSETQYF.

The chain couples TRBV6-6 to TRBJ2-5; D unclear. This CDR3 spans 14 amino acids. CDR1 is MNHNY and CDR2 is SVGAGI in the germline V gene (reference sequence). V shed 0 bases and J shed 2 bases, with 7 bases lying between them. The CDR3 region has the DNA TGTGCCAGCAGTTACTCGAACAGTCAAGAGACCCAGTACTTC. Its protein product is CASSYSNSQETQYF.

The chain links TRBV30 to TRBJ2-2; 7 positions agree with TRBD1. This CDR3 is 14 amino acids long. Losses at the gene ends were 7 bases for V and 6 bases for J; bases not matched to a gene: 11. CDR1 and CDR2 (germline): GTSNPN, SVGIG (reference sequence). In DNA form, the CDR3 reads TGTGCCTTCAAACGGGACAGCTACGCCGGGGAGCTGTTTTTT. Its protein is CAFKRDSYAGELFF. Looking up the rest from reference TRBV30 and TRBJ2-2 gives the full variable domain: SQTIHQWPATLVQPVGSPLSLECTVEGTSNPNLYWYRQAAGRGLQLLFYSVGIGQISSEVPQNLSASRPQDRQFILSSKKLLLSDSGFYLCAFKRDSYAGELFFGEGSRLTVL.

The chain uses TRBV7-8 and TRBJ2-7; TRBD2 matches 8 bases. From germline, CDR1 is SGHVS and CDR2 FQNEAQ. The CDR3 runs 14 residues. With 5 bases clipped from V and 5 bases from J, the junction kept 8 bases outside the gene matches. CDR3 bases: TGTGCCAGCAGCCTCGGGGGGGGACCCAACGAGCAGTACTTC. Residues: CASSLGGGPNEQYF.

V usage is TRBV11-3 and J usage is TRBJ2-7; D is unclear. Germline V gene sequence: CDR1 SGHNT, CDR2 YENEEA. V was cut by 3 bases and J by 2 bases, with 11 bases left in between. This CDR3 is 14 amino acids long. CDR3 nucleotide sequence: TGTGCCAGCAGCTTCAATCTAAAACCCTACGAGCAGTACTTC. It specifies CASSFNLKPYEQYF.

The V gene is TRBV4-2, the J gene TRBJ1-4, with 7 bases identical to TRBD1. CDR3 length: 14 residues. The germline CDR1 and CDR2 sequences are LGHNA and YNFKEQ. Trimming removed 4 bases from V and 15 bases from J; junction bases left unmatched: 14. CDR3 in amino acids: CASSRDRQGLHLFF. The DNA of the CDR3 is TGTGCCAGCAGCCGGGACCGACAGGGACTGCACTTGTTTTTT.